This T cell receptor (beta chain) derives from a study of control samples from healthy donors and cancer patients. Germline V gives CDR1 SEHNR, CDR2 FQNEAQ (reference sequence). The V and J ends lost 8 bases and 7 bases respectively, with 14 bases between them. CDR3 size: 12 residues. Data came from immunoSEQ multiplex PCR; TCRdb stores just in-frame clones and leaves some out. This sample has about 96,000 clones, with over 90% found just once. This receptor was taken from a man aged 18 to 29 in good health. The chain joins TRBV7-9 to TRBJ1-1; maybe TRBD1 (5 bases). Material: blood. The CDR3 sequence: CASGELGLEAFF. For the CDR3, the DNA is TGTGCCAGCGGCGAGCTGGGGCTTGAAGCTTTCTTT.